This T cell receptor beta chain came from a study of blood T cell repertoires in COVID-19. Participants' own reports of clinical history determined their cohort assignment. This table comes from immunoSEQ multiplex PCR, and its TCRdb copy is limited to in-frame clones, with some not included. The top ten clones hold less than 20% of a sample with 150,000 to 200,000 clones, around three quarters of them seen once. Germline-derived CDR1 and CDR2 are SNHLY and FYNNEI. V lost 6 bases to trimming and J lost 4 bases, with 7 bases between them. CDR3 length: 12 amino acids. V usage is TRBV2 and J usage is TRBJ1-5; D not resolved. This TCR was sampled from a woman in her fifties or sixties with acute COVID-19. Material: PBMCs or T cells enriched from blood (not recorded which). CDR3 in DNA: TGTGCCAGCAGAAACGCGAATCAGCCCCAGCATTTT. Translated: CASRNANQPQHF.